This TCR beta chain was sequenced for a study of beta chain features in type 1 diabetes. Study-level background: Comparable age, gender and cell yields were observed in patients relative to healthy donors. Findings and limits, study-wide: TCRB repertoires of naive, central memory and Treg cells appeared more similar among patients than among healthy donors. Diminished insertions and augmented deletions at VDJ junctions characterized type 1 diabetes patients. Among patients with Type 1 diabetes, TCRB CDR3s were moderately but significantly shorter in every one of the four CD4+ subsets.

Every sorted population was more than 98% pure. Investigators reverse transcribed all isolated RNA, so they sequenced expressed TCRB transcripts. The table came from immunoSEQ multiplex PCR; TCRdb's copy has only in-frame clones and leaves some out. The sample records hundreds of thousands of clones, 14% to 15% being singletons. The CDR3 has 12 amino acids. Trimming removed 2 bases from V and 8 bases from J, with 13 bases in between. The germline V gene has CDR1 GTSNPN and CDR2 SVGIG (reference sequence). This clone showed up just a few times. Its antigen is not known. The TCR sequence derives from a man between 18 and 35 years old with type 1 diabetes. Sequenced input: naive CD4+ T cells from blood. The chain joins TRBV30 to TRBJ2-7, with D perhaps matching TRBD1 (6 bases). For the CDR3, the DNA is TGTGCCTGGAGTCTACAGGGCCGCCAGCAGTACTTC. Residues: CAWSLQGRQQYF.